This TCR beta chain was found in a study of shared clonotypes between healthy human individuals. Study in general: The people who gave samples were a couple of women and a few men aged 18 to 49.

The repertoire was sequenced with immunoSEQ multiplex PCR; TCRdb's copy has only in-frame clones and lacks some. This sample has about 2.1 million clones; about 93% occur once, and the top ten carry roughly 1.8%. Details on this clone: Its antigen is still unknown.

Study-wide findings and caveats: Limitation of the genetic and exposure-history diversity represented came from the few donors.

Naive CD8 cells lacked CD45RO, underwent positive selection for CCR7 and left out terminally differentiated effector memory CD45RA+ cells. Healthy adults negative for HIV, lacking recent acute infections or vaccinations, served as donors. Nashville, Tennessee was home to all donors, each a Caucasian adult. This CDR3 has 13 residues. Germline CDR1 and CDR2: SGHDN and FVKESK. V lost 3 bases and J lost 1, with 7 bases in between. Sequenced input: naive CD8+ T cells from PBMCs. This rearrangement joins TRBV14 to TRBJ2-7; D unresolved. The sequence was obtained from a young man in good health. Some clones in this sample may be carry-over from other donors' samples. CDR3 nucleotides: TGTGCCAGCAGCCACTTGGGGTCCTACGAGCAGTACTTC. Translated, it gives CASSHLGSYEQYF. Combining the CDR3 with reference TRBV14 and TRBJ2-7 gives the whole variable domain EAGVTQFPSHSVIEKGQTVTLRCDPISGHDNLYWYRRVMGKEIKFLLHFVKESKQDESGMPNNRFLAERTGGTYSTLKVQPAELEDSGVYFCASSHLGSYEQYFGPGTRLTVT.